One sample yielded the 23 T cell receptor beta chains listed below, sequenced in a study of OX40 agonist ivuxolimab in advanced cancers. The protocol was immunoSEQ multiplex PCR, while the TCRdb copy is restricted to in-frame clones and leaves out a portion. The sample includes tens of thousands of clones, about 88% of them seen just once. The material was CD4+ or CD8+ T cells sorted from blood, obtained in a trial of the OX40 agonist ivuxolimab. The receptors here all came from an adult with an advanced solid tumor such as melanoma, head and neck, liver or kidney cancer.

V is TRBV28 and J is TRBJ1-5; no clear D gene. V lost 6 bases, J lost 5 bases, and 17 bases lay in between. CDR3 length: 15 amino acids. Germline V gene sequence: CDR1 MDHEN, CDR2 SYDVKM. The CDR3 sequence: CASSLPSMGHQPQHF. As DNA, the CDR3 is TGTGCCAGCAGCTTACCTTCGATGGGCCATCAGCCCCAGCATTTT.

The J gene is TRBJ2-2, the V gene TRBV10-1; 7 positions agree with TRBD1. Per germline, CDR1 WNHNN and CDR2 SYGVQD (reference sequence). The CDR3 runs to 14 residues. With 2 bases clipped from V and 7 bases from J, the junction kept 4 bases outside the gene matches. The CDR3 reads CASSEDRVNGELFF. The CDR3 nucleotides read TGCGCCAGCAGTGAGGACAGGGTAAACGGGGAGCTGTTTTTT.

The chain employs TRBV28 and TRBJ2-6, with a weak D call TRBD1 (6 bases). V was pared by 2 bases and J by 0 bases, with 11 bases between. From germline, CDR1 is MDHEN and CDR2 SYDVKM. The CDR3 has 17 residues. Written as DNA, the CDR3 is TGTGCCAGCAGTTTAGGGACAATAGTCTCTGGGGCCAACGTCCTGACTTTC. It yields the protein CASSLGTIVSGANVLTF.

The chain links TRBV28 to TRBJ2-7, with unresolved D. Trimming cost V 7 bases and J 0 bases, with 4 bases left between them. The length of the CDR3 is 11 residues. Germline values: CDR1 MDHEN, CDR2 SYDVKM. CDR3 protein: CASKNSYEQYF. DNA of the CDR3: TGTGCCAGCAAAAACTCCTACGAGCAGTACTTC.

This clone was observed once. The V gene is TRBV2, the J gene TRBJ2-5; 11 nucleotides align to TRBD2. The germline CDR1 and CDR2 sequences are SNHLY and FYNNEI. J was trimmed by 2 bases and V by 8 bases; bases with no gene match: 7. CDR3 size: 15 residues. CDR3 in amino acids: CASAQLAGEQETQYF. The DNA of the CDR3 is TGTGCCAGCGCACAACTAGCGGGAGAACAAGAGACCCAGTACTTC. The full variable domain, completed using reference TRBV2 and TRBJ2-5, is EPEVTQTPSHQVTQMGQEVILRCVPISNHLYFYWYRQILGQKVEFLVSFYNNEISEKSEIFDDQFSVERPDGSNFTLKIRSTKLEDSAMYFCASAQLAGEQETQYFGPGTRLLVL.

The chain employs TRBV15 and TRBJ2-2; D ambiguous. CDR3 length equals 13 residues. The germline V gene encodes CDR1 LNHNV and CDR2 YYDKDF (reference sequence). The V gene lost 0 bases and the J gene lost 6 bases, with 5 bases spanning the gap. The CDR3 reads CATSREASGELFF. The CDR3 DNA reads TGTGCCACCAGCAGAGAGGCGTCCGGGGAGCTGTTTTTT.

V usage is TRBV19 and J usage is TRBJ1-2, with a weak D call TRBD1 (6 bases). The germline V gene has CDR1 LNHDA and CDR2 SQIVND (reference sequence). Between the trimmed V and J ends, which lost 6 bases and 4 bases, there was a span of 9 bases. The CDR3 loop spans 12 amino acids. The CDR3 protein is CASREGGYGYTF. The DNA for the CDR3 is TGTGCCAGTAGGGAAGGGGGCTATGGCTACACCTTC.

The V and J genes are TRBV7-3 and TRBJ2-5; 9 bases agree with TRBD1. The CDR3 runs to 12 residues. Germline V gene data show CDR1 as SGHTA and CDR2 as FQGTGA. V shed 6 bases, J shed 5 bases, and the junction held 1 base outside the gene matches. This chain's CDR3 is CASRTGGETQYF. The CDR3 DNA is TGTGCCAGCAGGACAGGGGGTGAGACCCAGTACTTC.

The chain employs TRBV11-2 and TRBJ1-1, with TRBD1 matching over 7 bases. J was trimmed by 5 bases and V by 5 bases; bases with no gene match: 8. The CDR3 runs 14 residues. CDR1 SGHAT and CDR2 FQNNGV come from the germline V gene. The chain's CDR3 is CASSDRVFGTEAFF. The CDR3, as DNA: TGTGCCAGCAGCGACAGGGTGTTTGGGACTGAAGCTTTCTTT.

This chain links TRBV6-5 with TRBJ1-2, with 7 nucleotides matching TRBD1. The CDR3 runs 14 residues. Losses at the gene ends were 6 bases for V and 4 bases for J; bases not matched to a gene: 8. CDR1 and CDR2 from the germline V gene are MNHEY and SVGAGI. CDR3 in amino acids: CASRKGALGYGYTF. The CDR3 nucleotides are TGTGCCAGCAGAAAGGGGGCGCTTGGCTATGGCTACACCTTC.

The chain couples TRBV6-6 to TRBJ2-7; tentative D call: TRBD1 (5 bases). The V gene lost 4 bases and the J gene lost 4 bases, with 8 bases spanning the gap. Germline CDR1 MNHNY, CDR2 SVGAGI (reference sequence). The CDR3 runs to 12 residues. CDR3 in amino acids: CASSWGRYEQYF. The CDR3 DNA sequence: TGTGCCAGCAGTTGGGGCCGTTACGAGCAGTACTTC.

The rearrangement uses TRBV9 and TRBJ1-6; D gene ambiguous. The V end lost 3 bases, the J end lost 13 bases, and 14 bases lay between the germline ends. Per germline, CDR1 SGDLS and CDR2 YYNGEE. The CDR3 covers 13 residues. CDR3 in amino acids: CASSADGEWPLHF. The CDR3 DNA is TGTGCCAGCAGCGCGGACGGGGAGTGGCCCCTCCACTTT.

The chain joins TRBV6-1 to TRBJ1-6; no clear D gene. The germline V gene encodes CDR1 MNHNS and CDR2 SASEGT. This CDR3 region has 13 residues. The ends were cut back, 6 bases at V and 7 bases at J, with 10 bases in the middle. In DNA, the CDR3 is TGTGCCAGCAGCGAAAGGGAAAATTCACCCCTCCACTTT. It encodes CASSERENSPLHF.

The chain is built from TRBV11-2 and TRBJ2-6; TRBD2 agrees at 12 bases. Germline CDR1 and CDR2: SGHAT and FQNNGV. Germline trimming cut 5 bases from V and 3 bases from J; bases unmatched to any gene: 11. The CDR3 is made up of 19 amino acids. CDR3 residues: CASSDTGTSGSFGANVLTF. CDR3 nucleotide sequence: TGTGCCAGCAGCGACACCGGGACTAGCGGGTCTTTTGGGGCCAACGTCCTGACTTTC.

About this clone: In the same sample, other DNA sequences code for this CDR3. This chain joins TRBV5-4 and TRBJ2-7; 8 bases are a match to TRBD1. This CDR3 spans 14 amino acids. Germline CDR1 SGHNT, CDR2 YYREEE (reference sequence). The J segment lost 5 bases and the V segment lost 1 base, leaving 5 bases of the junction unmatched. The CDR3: CASSLRSGGDEQYF. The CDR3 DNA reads TGTGCCAGCAGCTTGAGGTCAGGGGGCGACGAGCAGTACTTC.

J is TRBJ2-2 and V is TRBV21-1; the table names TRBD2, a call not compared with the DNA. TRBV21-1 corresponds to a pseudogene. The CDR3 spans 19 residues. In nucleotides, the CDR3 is TGTGCCAGCAGCAAAGCGCCCGGGACTAGCGGGAGGGACACCGGGGAGCTGTTTTTT. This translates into CASSKAPGTSGRDTGELFF.

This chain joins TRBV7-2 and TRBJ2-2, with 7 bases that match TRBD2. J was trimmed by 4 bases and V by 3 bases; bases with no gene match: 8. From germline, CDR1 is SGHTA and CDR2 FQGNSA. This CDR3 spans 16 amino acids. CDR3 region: CASSLLSGGLTGELFF. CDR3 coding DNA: TGTGCCAGCAGCTTGTTGTCGGGGGGACTCACCGGGGAGCTGTTTTTT.

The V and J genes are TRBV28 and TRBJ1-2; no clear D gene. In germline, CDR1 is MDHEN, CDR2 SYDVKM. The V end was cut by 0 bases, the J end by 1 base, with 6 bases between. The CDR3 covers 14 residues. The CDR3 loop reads CASSLWHSNYGYTF. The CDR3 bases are TGTGCCAGCAGTTTATGGCATAGTAACTATGGCTACACCTTC.

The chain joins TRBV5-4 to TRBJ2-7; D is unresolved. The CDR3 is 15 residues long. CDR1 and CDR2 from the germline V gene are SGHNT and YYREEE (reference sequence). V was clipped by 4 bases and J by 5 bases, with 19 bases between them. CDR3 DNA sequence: TGTGCCAGCAGCCCCCCCCGGGCCGGCCTCGACGAGCAGTACTTC. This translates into CASSPPRAGLDEQYF.

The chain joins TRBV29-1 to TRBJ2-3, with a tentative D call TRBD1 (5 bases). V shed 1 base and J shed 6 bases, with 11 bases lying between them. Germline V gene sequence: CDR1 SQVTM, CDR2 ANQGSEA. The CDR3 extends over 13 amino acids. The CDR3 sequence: CSVEVGALDTQYF. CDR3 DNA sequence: TGCAGCGTTGAAGTTGGGGCCTTGGATACGCAGTATTTT.

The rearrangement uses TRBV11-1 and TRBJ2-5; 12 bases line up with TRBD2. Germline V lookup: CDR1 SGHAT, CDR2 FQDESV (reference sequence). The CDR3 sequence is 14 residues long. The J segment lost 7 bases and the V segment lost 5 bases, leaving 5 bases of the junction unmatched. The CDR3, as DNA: TGTGCCAGCAGCAGGACTAGCGGGAAGGGGACCCAGTACTTC. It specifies CASSRTSGKGTQYF.

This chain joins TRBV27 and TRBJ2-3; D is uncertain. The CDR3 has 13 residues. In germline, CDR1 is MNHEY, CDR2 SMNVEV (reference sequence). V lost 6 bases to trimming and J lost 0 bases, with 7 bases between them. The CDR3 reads CASRPDSTDTQYF. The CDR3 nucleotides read TGTGCCAGCAGGCCGGACAGCACAGATACGCAGTATTTT.

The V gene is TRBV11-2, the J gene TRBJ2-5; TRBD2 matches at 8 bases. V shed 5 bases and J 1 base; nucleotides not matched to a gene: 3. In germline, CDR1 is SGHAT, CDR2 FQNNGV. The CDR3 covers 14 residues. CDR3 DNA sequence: TGTGCCAGCAGCGCACTAGCGGTCCAAGAGACCCAGTACTTC. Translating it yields CASSALAVQETQYF.